Listed below are T cell receptor beta chains from one sample, sequenced in a study of CD8 T cells in ankylosing spondylitis. Each CDR3 protein gets one entry after TCRdb re-called the 5' RACE reads with MiXCR. The profile shows more than 600,000 distinct CDR3 sequences, roughly 19% of them singletons. The sequenced material came from blood, either unsorted or a sorted T cell fraction (not recorded which). These receptors were taken from a male donor with ankylosing spondylitis. CDR3s include the opening cysteine and the closing phenylalanine or tryptophan. Fields, in order: D gene, V gene, J gene, clone size, CDR3 protein, CDR3 DNA. The D gene is left open where the match is weak. Clone size is not always given. Where it is, it says once, few, many or a class for expanded clones.

NA	TRBV7-9	TRBJ1-2	NA	CASSTSPFTGGYTF	TGTGCCAGCAGCACGAGCCCCTTCACAGGTGGCTACACCTTC
NA	TRBV12-3/TRBV12-4	TRBJ2-7	few	CASSSGSEQYF	TGTGCCAGCAGTTCGGGAAGCGAGCAGTACTTC
NA	TRBV7-8	TRBJ2-2	NA	CASTHISAGELFF	TGTGCCAGCACCCATATCAGTGCCGGGGAGCTGTTTTTT
NA	TRBV5-1	TRBJ2-7	NA	CASSKQAGAPYEQYF	TGCGCCAGCAGCAAACAGGCGGGGGCGCCCTACGAGCAGTACTTC
NA	TRBV27	TRBJ1-6	NA	CASSEQPYNSPLHF	TGTGCCAGCAGTGAACAGCCTTATAATTCACCCCTCCACTTT
NA	TRBV20-1	TRBJ1-4	NA	CSARDIAGDNEKLFF	TGCAGTGCTAGAGATATCGCAGGGGATAATGAAAAACTGTTTTTT
NA	TRBV3-1	TRBJ2-7	NA	CASSPGIVGGLAYEQYF	TGTGCCAGCAGCCCCGGGATTGTCGGGGGCCTGGCCTACGAGCAGTACTTC
NA	TRBV5-1	TRBJ2-1	NA	CASSLAVDHINEQFF	TGCGCCAGCAGCTTGGCCGTTGATCACATCAATGAGCAGTTCTTC
NA	TRBV4-1	TRBJ2-7	NA	CASSQDPPRLSYEQYF	TGCGCCAGCAGCCAAGATCCCCCTCGACTCTCCTACGAGCAGTACTTC
TRBD1	TRBV20-1	TRBJ1-1	few	CSARDLGTGVTEAFF	TGCAGTGCTAGAGATCTAGGGACAGGGGTCACTGAAGCTTTCTTT
NA	TRBV11-2	TRBJ2-7	NA	CASRRTGPHEQYF	TGTGCCAGCAGGCGAACAGGGCCCCACGAGCAGTACTTC
TRBD1	TRBV5-5	TRBJ2-1	few	CASSLLGDRLREQFF	TGTGCCAGCAGCTTGTTGGGGGACAGACTCCGTGAGCAGTTCTTC
NA	TRBV6-5	TRBJ1-1	NA	CASSYTYTGLAWPEAFF	TGTGCCAGCAGTTACACCTATACAGGGTTGGCTTGGCCTGAAGCTTTCTTT
NA	TRBV29-1	TRBJ2-1	few	CSVGLEPYNEQFF	TGCAGCGTTGGGCTAGAGCCCTACAATGAGCAGTTCTTC
TRBD1	TRBV3-1	TRBJ1-2	many	CASSPRDRGHGYTF	TGTGCCAGCAGCCCCCGGGACAGGGGGCATGGCTACACCTTC
TRBD1	TRBV7-9	TRBJ1-1	few	CASSLAQGRNTEAFF	TGTGCCAGCAGCTTAGCACAGGGGAGGAACACTGAAGCTTTCTTT
NA	TRBV4-2	TRBJ2-5	few	CASSQGLWPQETQYF	TGTGCCAGCAGCCAAGGACTATGGCCCCAAGAGACCCAGTACTTC
NA	TRBV20-1	TRBJ1-1	few	CSAPRTSAEAFF	TGCAGTGCCCCAAGGACCTCTGCTGAAGCTTTCTTT